This is a list of T cell receptor beta chains from one sample in a study of control samples from healthy donors and cancer patients. Sequencing used immunoSEQ multiplex PCR; TCRdb keeps in-frame clones, though not all of them. The sample comprises around 180,000 clones, about 91% of which are singletons, and 2% rests with the top ten. The sample taken for sequencing was blood. These TCRs come from a woman between 40 and 55 years old in good health. CDR3s include the opening cysteine and the closing phenylalanine or tryptophan. A D gene is named only where the DNA matches it firmly. Clone size is stated in some rows and not others, as once, few, many or a class when expanded.

j_call clone_size v_call d_call cdr3_aa cdr3_nt
TRBJ1-5 - TRBV6-5 - CASRSGDQPQHF TGTGCCAGCAGGTCGGGCGATCAGCCCCAGCATTTT
TRBJ2-1 - TRBV4-1 - CASSQDNGVGEDNEQFF TGCGCCAGCAGCCAAGATAATGGAGTTGGAGAGGACAATGAGCAGTTCTTC
TRBJ2-5 once TRBV5-1 - CASSLHGTREETQYF TGCGCCAGCAGTCTGCATGGGACGCGGGAAGAGACCCAGTACTTC
TRBJ2-2 - TRBV7-2 - CASSLSFGDTGELFF TGTGCCAGCAGCTTAAGTTTCGGGGACACCGGGGAGCTGTTTTTT
TRBJ2-7 - TRBV6-5 - CASSLNIQYYEQYF TGTGCCAGCAGTTTAAACATACAGTACTACGAGCAGTACTTC
TRBJ1-2 - TRBV27 TRBD1 CASSRLGQGASGYTF TGTGCCAGCAGCCGCCTGGGACAGGGGGCCTCTGGCTACACCTTC
TRBJ1-2 - TRBV2 TRBD1 CASSATRQGSYYGYTF TGTGCCAGCAGTGCCACCCGACAGGGGTCTTACTATGGCTACACCTTC
TRBJ2-2 once TRBV6-5 - CASSLHVTNTGELFF TGTGCCAGCAGTCTACACGTCACGAACACCGGGGAGCTGTTTTTT
TRBJ1-2 - TRBV10-3 TRBD1 CAISGDSRSYGYTF TGTGCCATCAGTGGGGACAGTCGCTCCTATGGCTACACCTTC
TRBJ1-6 - TRBV6-5 - CASSRTVNSPLHF TGTGCCAGCAGTCGGACAGTTAATTCACCCCTCCACTTT
TRBJ2-5 few TRBV10-1 TRBD2 CASSESDRTSRETQYF TGCGCCAGCAGTGAGAGCGACAGGACTAGCAGAGAGACCCAGTACTTC
TRBJ1-4 - TRBV2 TRBD1 CASSGDRVREKLFF TGTGCCAGCAGCGGCGACAGGGTGCGAGAAAAACTGTTTTTT
TRBJ1-5 once TRBV5-1 - CASSLVPGNSQPQHF TGCGCCAGCAGCTTGGTTCCGGGGAATAGTCAGCCCCAGCATTTT
TRBJ1-1 - TRBV5-4 - CASSSGKPPYGTFF TGTGCCAGCAGCTCCGGCAAACCCCCTTATGGGACCTTCTTT
TRBJ1-2 - TRBV5-1 - CASREGRNYGYTF TGCGCCAGCAGGGAGGGCAGGAACTATGGCTACACCTTC
TRBJ1-1 - TRBV7-9 - CASSLGNSNTEAFF TGTGCCAGCAGCTTAGGAAATTCGAACACTGAAGCTTTCTTT